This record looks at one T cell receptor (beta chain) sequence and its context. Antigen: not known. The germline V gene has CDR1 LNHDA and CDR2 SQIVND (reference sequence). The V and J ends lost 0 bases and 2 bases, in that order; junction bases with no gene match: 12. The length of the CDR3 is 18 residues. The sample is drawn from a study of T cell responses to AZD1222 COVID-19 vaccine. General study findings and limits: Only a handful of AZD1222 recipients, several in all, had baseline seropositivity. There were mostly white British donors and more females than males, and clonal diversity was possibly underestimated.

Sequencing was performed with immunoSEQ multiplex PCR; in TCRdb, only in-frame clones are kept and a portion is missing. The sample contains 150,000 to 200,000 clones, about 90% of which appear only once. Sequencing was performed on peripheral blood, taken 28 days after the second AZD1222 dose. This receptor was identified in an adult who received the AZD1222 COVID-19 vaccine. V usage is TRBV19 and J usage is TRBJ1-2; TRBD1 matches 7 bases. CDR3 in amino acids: CASSIDLSGTAANYGYTF. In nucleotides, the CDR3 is TGTGCCAGTAGTATAGATTTAAGCGGGACAGCTGCCAACTATGGCTACACCTTC.